These T cell receptor beta chains were read from a single sample in a study of chemoradiotherapy in HPV16-positive cancers. Sequenced by immunoSEQ multiplex PCR; TCRdb stores in-frame clones only, minus some. The sample has about 950 clones, about 88% seen once. The source material was tumor tissue, sampled from a patient who underwent chemoradiotherapy. The origin of the receptors is a human donor with HPV-associated anogenital cancer. CDR3s include the opening cysteine and the closing phenylalanine or tryptophan. Fields, in order: V gene, clone size, CDR3 protein. Rows may omit the clone size; those that give it use once, few, many or a size class.

TRBV4-2	.	CASSQSVAGGDETQYF
TRBV19	.	CASSIEASQLYGYTF
TRBV6-5	.	CASPTDTQYF
TRBV19	.	CASSILRDTEAFF
TRBV27	once	CASRPIGGADEKLFF
TRBV19	.	CASSTRDRTYEQYF
TRBV18	.	CASHKGRQETQYF
TRBV7-9	.	CASSFYPGGASTDTQYF
TRBV19	.	CACRDGIQPQHF
TRBV19	.	CASRFLAGGGELFF
TRBV6-1	.	CASSDNNGFSPLHF
TRBV5-6	once	CASSEGLAAGETQYF
TRBV30	.	CAWGLAGQETQYF
TRBV18	.	CASSPATSGTKTQYF
TRBV19	.	CASKDRGRGTDTQYF